These 28 T cell receptor beta chains originate from one sample sequenced in a study of graft-versus-host responses after intestinal transplantation. Sequencing used immunoSEQ multiplex PCR; TCRdb keeps in-frame clones, though not all of them. The sample includes under 150,000 clones, roughly 93% seen only once; the top ten take 0.09% to 0.15%. No antigens are known for them. Sequencing used unstimulated CD4+ T cells sorted from spleen or lymph node cells, obtained before intestinal transplant. These receptors were obtained from a human donor who received an intestinal transplant.

The V call is TRBV2, the J call TRBJ2-7; D is uncertain. Germline CDR1 SNHLY, CDR2 FYNNEI. Trimming stripped 2 bases from V and 1 base from J, with 12 bases between. The CDR3 consists of 15 residues. The CDR3 loop is CASSESAIVSYEQYF. The CDR3 bases are TGTGCCAGCAGTGAATCGGCCATCGTTTCCTACGAGCAGTACTTC.

The V call is TRBV14, the J call TRBJ1-2; weak D call: TRBD1 (5 bases). Germline loops: CDR1 SGHDN, CDR2 FVKESK. The CDR3 sequence is 16 residues long. The germline V and J ends were trimmed by 2 bases and 8 bases, with 21 bases remaining between them. CDR3 loop: CASSQRKAGSVEGYTF. In DNA form, the CDR3 reads TGTGCCAGCAGCCAAAGAAAGGCAGGGAGCGTTGAAGGCTACACCTTC. Using reference TRBV14 and TRBJ1-2 for the parts outside the CDR3, the full variable domain is EAGVTQFPSHSVIEKGQTVTLRCDPISGHDNLYWYRRVMGKEIKFLLHFVKESKQDESGMPNNRFLAERTGGTYSTLKVQPAELEDSGVYFCASSQRKAGSVEGYTFGSGTRLTVV.

This chain uses TRBV6-5 with TRBJ1-3, with D unclear. This CDR3 is built from 15 residues. V lost 4 bases to trimming and J lost 0 bases, with 10 bases between them. Per the germline V gene, CDR1 is MNHEY and CDR2 is SVGAGI. The CDR3: CASSFFYSSGNTIYF. Here the CDR3 DNA reads TGTGCCAGCAGTTTTTTCTATAGCTCTGGAAACACCATATATTTT.

The genes are TRBV18 and TRBJ2-5, with a possible D match to TRBD2 (5 bases). CDR1 KGHSH and CDR2 LQKENI come from the germline V gene. CDR3 size: 14 residues. The ends were cut back, 3 bases at V and 4 bases at J, with 12 bases in the middle. CDR3 protein: CASSPPEGGETQYF. CDR3 DNA sequence: TGTGCCAGCTCACCTCCAGAGGGTGGAGAGACCCAGTACTTC.

The J gene is TRBJ1-2, the V gene TRBV21-1. TRBV21-1 is designated a pseudogene. The CDR3 has 17 amino acids. CDR3 DNA sequence: TGTGCCAGCAGCAAAAAATTGCTTGAAAATTGGTTAGGGAGGTACACCTTC. Translating it yields CASSKKLLENWLGRYTF.

The genes are TRBV2 and TRBJ2-5, with 8 bases that match TRBD2. Germline-derived CDR1 and CDR2 are SNHLY and FYNNEI. The CDR3 spans 12 residues. CDR3 coding DNA: TGTGCTCTCCCGGGGGGGGGAGAGACCCAGTACTTC. It encodes CALPGGGETQYF.

This chain connects TRBV7-9 to TRBJ2-7; no definite D call. V dropped 5 bases and J dropped 6 bases, with 17 bases sitting between them. This CDR3 spans 14 amino acids. Looked up from germline, CDR1 is SEHNR and CDR2 is FQNEAQ (reference sequence). CDR3 in DNA: TGTGCCAGCAGCCCGAACGCGGCTAGTGGCGAGCAGTACTTC. This sequence encodes CASSPNAASGEQYF.

The rearrangement joins TRBV5-6 to TRBJ2-5; D may match TRBD1 or TRBD2 (5 bases each). The length of the CDR3 is 14 residues. Germline loops: CDR1 SGHDT, CDR2 YYEEEE. V lost 5 bases, J lost 0 bases, and 11 bases lay in between. The CDR3 is CASRVGVHQETQYF. In nucleotides, the CDR3 is TGTGCCAGCAGGGTGGGGGTCCACCAAGAGACCCAGTACTTC.

This chain connects TRBV6-5 to TRBJ2-7; 9 bases line up with TRBD2. Trimming cost V 4 bases and J 9 bases; bases outside gene matches: 16. Germline V gene data show CDR1 as MNHEY and CDR2 as SVGAGI. The CDR3 extends over 16 amino acids. In nucleotides, the CDR3 is TGTGCCAGCAGTTCTTTAGTAGCGGGAGATCTACGAGGGCAGTACTTC. Translation: CASSSLVAGDLRGQYF.

This chain uses TRBV2 with TRBJ2-1; 10 positions agree with TRBD2. The V gene end was trimmed by 5 bases and the J gene end by 4 bases; junction bases not matched to a gene: 5. The CDR3 contains 15 residues. CDR1 SNHLY and CDR2 FYNNEI come from the germline V gene. The CDR3 protein is CASSMGLATYNEQFF. The CDR3 region has the DNA TGTGCCAGCAGTATGGGACTAGCGACGTACAATGAGCAGTTCTTC. Variable domain in full (rest from reference TRBV2 and TRBJ2-1): EPEVTQTPSHQVTQMGQEVILRCVPISNHLYFYWYRQILGQKVEFLVSFYNNEISEKSEIFDDQFSVERPDGSNFTLKIRSTKLEDSAMYFCASSMGLATYNEQFFGPGTRLTVL.

This chain uses TRBV5-1 with TRBJ1-1; 10 bases match TRBD1. V was clipped by 4 bases and J by 3 bases; unmatched bases: 9. CDR1 is SGHRS and CDR2 is YFSETQ in the germline V gene. The CDR3 is 16 residues long. The CDR3 is CASSGGTGVLYTEAFF. The CDR3 bases are TGCGCCAGCAGCGGCGGGACAGGGGTTTTGTACACTGAAGCTTTCTTT.

V and J are TRBV6-1 and TRBJ1-2; tentative D call: TRBD1 (5 bases). Germline V lookup: CDR1 MNHNS, CDR2 SASEGT. V was shortened by 8 bases and J by 4 bases, with 8 bases between the two germline ends. This CDR3 is built from 11 residues. This chain's CDR3 is CASSQGYGYTF. The CDR3 coding sequence is TGTGCCAGCTCTCAGGGCTATGGCTACACCTTC.

The rearrangement uses TRBV29-1 and TRBJ2-5; D call uncertain. Trimming took off 6 bases at V and 0 bases at J, with 11 bases between the two ends. The CDR3 totals 13 residues. The germline CDR1 and CDR2 sequences are SQVTM and ANQGSEA. The CDR3 is CSVGSLNQETQYF. In nucleotides, the CDR3 is TGCAGCGTGGGGTCCTTGAACCAAGAGACCCAGTACTTC.

The chain has TRBV28 and TRBJ2-1, with 11 bases identical to TRBD2. The CDR3 sequence is 17 residues long. Germline lookup yields CDR1 MDHEN and CDR2 SYDVKM. J was trimmed by 15 bases and V by 6 bases; bases with no gene match: 22. The CDR3 loop is CASSFPGLAGDLGESFF. CDR3 in DNA: TGTGCCAGCAGCTTTCCCGGACTAGCGGGCGACTTAGGAGAGTCGTTCTTC.

The gene calls are TRBV30 and TRBJ2-1; possible D gene TRBD1, 6 bases. The CDR3 runs 13 residues. Trimming cost V 4 bases and J 7 bases, with 14 bases left between them. The V gene's germline CDR1 is GTSNPN and CDR2 SVGIG (reference sequence). Written as DNA, the CDR3 is TGTGCCTGGAAACAGGGATGGTTGAATGAGCAGTTCTTC. Translating it yields CAWKQGWLNEQFF.

CDR3 loop: CASEFGNIQYF. The CDR3 coding sequence is TGTGCCAGTGAGTTTGGGAACATTCAGTACTTC. The gene calls are TRBV19 and TRBJ2-4; D uncertain. Germline values: CDR1 LNHDA, CDR2 SQIVND (reference sequence). The CDR3 spans 11 residues. Trimming left V 8 bases short and J 7 bases short, with 9 bases between.

The J gene is TRBJ2-5, the V gene TRBV29-1; 9 bases fit TRBD2. Germline CDR1 is SQVTM and CDR2 is ANQGSEA. The CDR3 loop spans 13 amino acids. V trimming: 4 bases; J trimming: 2 bases; junction bases outside the gene matches: 2. In DNA form, the CDR3 reads TGCAGCGTTGGGACTAGCGTTCAAGAGACCCAGTACTTC. Residues: CSVGTSVQETQYF.

V is TRBV5-3 and J is TRBJ1-2; D is perhaps TRBD1 (5 bases). TRBV5-3 is sorted into the ORF group, with uncertain function. V was cut by 1 base and J by 4 bases, with 11 bases left in between. The CDR3 length is 14 residues. CDR3 sequence (DNA): TGTGCCAGAAGCTTGATAACAGGAGTCTATGGCTACACCTTC. It encodes CARSLITGVYGYTF.

The V call is TRBV5-6, the J call TRBJ2-7; D is perhaps TRBD1 or TRBD2 (5 bases each). This CDR3 has 14 amino acids. Trimming took off 0 bases at V and 3 bases at J, with 10 bases between the two ends. Germline lookup yields CDR1 SGHDT and CDR2 YYEEEE. The CDR3 reads CASSLGGGDYEQYF. DNA of the CDR3: TGTGCCAGCAGCTTGGGTGGGGGAGACTACGAGCAGTACTTC.

The chain employs TRBV6-1 and TRBJ1-2, with unresolved D. There are 14 residues in the CDR3. Trimming removed 0 bases from V and 4 bases from J, with 9 bases in between. Germline V gene sequence: CDR1 MNHNS, CDR2 SASEGT. This CDR3 reads CASSEARGPYGYTF. The CDR3 DNA reads as TGTGCCAGCAGTGAAGCTCGAGGACCCTATGGCTACACCTTC.

The chain combines TRBV28 with TRBJ2-7; possibly TRBD1 or TRBD2 for D (5 bases each). Germline-derived CDR1 and CDR2 are MDHEN and SYDVKM. The CDR3 loop spans 14 amino acids. Trimming took off 6 bases at V and 2 bases at J, with 14 bases between the two ends. CDR3 nucleotide sequence: TGTGCCAGCAGATTTCAGGGACCCCCCTACGAGCAGTACTTC. Its protein is CASRFQGPPYEQYF.

The rearrangement links TRBV30 to TRBJ2-7; weak D call: TRBD1 (6 bases). The V gene lost 2 bases and the J gene lost 3 bases, with 17 bases spanning the gap. CDR1 is GTSNPN, CDR2 SVGIG, per germline (reference sequence). The CDR3 has 15 amino acids. The CDR3, as DNA: TGTGCCTGGAGTCGCCGAGGGACAACCCTCTACGAGCAGTACTTC. Amino acid sequence: CAWSRRGTTLYEQYF.

V is TRBV13 and J is TRBJ2-7; D might be TRBD1 (6 bases). The germline V gene has CDR1 PRHDT and CDR2 FYEKMQ (reference sequence). The V gene lost 4 bases and the J gene lost 6 bases, with 13 bases spanning the gap. The CDR3 length is 13 residues. CDR3 sequence reads: CASSSHRVGEQYF. DNA of the CDR3: TGTGCCAGCAGCTCCCACAGGGTTGGCGAGCAGTACTTC.

The chain uses TRBV2 and TRBJ1-5; tentatively, D is TRBD1 (5 bases). V lost 4 bases and J lost 3, with 13 bases in between. Germline V gives CDR1 SNHLY, CDR2 FYNNEI. The CDR3 has 15 residues. CDR3: CASSGGHLNNQPQHF. The CDR3 DNA sequence: TGTGCCAGCAGTGGAGGACACCTAAACAATCAGCCCCAGCATTTT.

This chain connects TRBV6-5 to TRBJ1-1, with D unclear. The germline gives CDR1 MNHEY, CDR2 SVGAGI. CDR3 length equals 14 residues. Trimming stripped 4 bases from V and 2 bases from J, with 11 bases between. The DNA of the CDR3 is TGTGCCAGCAGTTTGTCCCACAGAAACACTGAAGCTTTCTTT. Translating it yields CASSLSHRNTEAFF.

The chain couples TRBV7-9 to TRBJ2-3; D is perhaps TRBD2 (5 bases). The CDR3 runs to 15 residues. Germline values: CDR1 SEHNR, CDR2 FQNEAQ (reference sequence). Trimming left V 4 bases short and J 2 bases short, with 13 bases between. The CDR3 is CASSSLGRATDTQYF. The CDR3 DNA is TGTGCCAGCAGCTCCTTAGGGCGGGCCACAGATACGCAGTATTTT.

The chain uses TRBV7-9 and TRBJ2-1; D gene ambiguous. Germline values: CDR1 SEHNR, CDR2 FQNEAQ (reference sequence). Trimming left V 6 bases short and J 0 bases short, with 15 bases between. The CDR3 is 16 residues long. Here the CDR3 DNA reads TGTGCCAGCAGGCCGGACCCGACCAGCTCCTACAATGAGCAGTTCTTC. This translates into CASRPDPTSSYNEQFF. Together with reference TRBV7-9 and TRBJ2-1, the CDR3 gives the full variable domain: DTGVSQNPRHKITKRGQNVTFRCDPISEHNRLYWYRQTLGQGPEFLTYFQNEAQLEKSRLLSDRFSAERPKGSFSTLEIQRTEQGDSAMYLCASRPDPTSSYNEQFFGPGTRLTVL.

This rearrangement joins TRBV5-5 to TRBJ1-5; 7 nucleotides match TRBD1. The CDR3 runs to 14 residues. Germline-derived CDR1 and CDR2 are SGHKS and YYEKEE (reference sequence). The V segment lost 4 bases and the J segment 2 bases; nucleotides outside the gene matches: 3. The CDR3 spells CASSLGGGNQPQHF. DNA of the CDR3: TGTGCCAGCAGCCTAGGGGGCGGCAATCAGCCCCAGCATTTT.